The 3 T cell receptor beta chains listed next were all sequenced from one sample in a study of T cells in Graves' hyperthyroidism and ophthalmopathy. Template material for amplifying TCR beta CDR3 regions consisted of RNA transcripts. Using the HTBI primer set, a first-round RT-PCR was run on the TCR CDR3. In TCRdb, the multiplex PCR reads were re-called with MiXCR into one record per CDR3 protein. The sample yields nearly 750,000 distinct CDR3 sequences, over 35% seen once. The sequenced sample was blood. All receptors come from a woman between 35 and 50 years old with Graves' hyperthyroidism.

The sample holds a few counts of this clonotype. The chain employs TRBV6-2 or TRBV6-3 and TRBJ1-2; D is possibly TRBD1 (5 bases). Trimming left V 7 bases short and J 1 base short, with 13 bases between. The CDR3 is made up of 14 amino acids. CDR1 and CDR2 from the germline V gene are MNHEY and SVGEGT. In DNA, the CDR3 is TGTGCCAGCACCGATACCGACAGTAACTATGGCTACACCTTC. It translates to CASTDTDSNYGYTF.

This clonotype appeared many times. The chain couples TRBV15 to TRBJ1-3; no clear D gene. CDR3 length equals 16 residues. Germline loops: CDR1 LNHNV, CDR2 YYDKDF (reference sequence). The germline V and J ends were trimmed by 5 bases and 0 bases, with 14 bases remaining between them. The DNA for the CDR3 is TGTGCCACCAGCGAGGCCGGACTGAACTCTGGAAACACCATATATTTT. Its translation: CATSEAGLNSGNTIYF.

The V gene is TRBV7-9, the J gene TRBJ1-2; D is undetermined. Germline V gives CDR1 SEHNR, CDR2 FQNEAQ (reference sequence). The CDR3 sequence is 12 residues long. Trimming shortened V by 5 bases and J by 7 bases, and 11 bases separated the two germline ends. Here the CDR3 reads CASSVSDSGYTF. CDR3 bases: TGTGCCAGCAGCGTATCGGACTCTGGCTACACCTTC.